The present T cell receptor (beta chain) was sequenced within a study of early T cells in non-severe SARS-CoV-2 infection (dated by TCRdb to the early 2020s). The study in broad terms: Bulk RNA from unsorted whole blood was used for TCR sequencing, so alpha and beta chains could not be paired.

Points the paper makes about the study in general: VDJdb matching was skewed toward anti-spike CD8 responses and likely underestimated virus-specific expansions, missing private and CD4 specificities.

Library generation was performed with 5' RACE. Sequencing was performed on a NextSeq 500. In the TCR library protocol, unique molecular identifiers were attached to individual cDNA molecules to correct for PCR bias and sequencing error. Sequencing covered both TCR alpha and beta chains, and within each sample the abundances of alpha and beta sequences were tightly co-correlated. Turning to the authors' computational methods: Decombinator V4 was used to annotate TCR sequences for V gene, J gene and CDR3. TCRs were defined as expanded if a significant change between any two time points was detected under a Poisson model with p below 0.0001. TCR abundances were normalised to the total number of TCRs sequenced in each sample and reported as counts per million. MAIT TCRs were defined by TRAV1-2 paired with TRAJ12, TRAJ20 or TRAJ33, and iNKT TCRs by TRAV10 paired with TRAJ18. VDJdb, accessed on 1 November 2021, was searched for TCRs annotated for CMV, EBV and SARS-CoV-2, and TCRs annotated for more than one antigen were excluded. TCRdb passed the public sequencing reads through fastp at Q25 and MiXCR, retaining productive beta sequences. Rows matching on CDR3 protein sequence are summarized as one entry with the most common DNA and genes. The V and J calls follow TCRdb's processing rather than the paper's. Counted in this sample were tens of thousands of distinct CDR3 sequences; roughly an eighth of them appeared once. Clones ranked in the top ten supply 6.5% of the sample.

On this clonotype: Its cognate antigen has yet to be identified. No base-level quality is on record; no much larger clone is a single base apart.

Reading the germline V gene gives CDR1 MGHDK and CDR2 SYGVNS. V is reduced by 1 base and J by 8 bases, leaving a spacing of 11 bases between them. From the cysteine through the phenylalanine, the CDR3 covers 13 amino acids. Of the read, only the CDR3 DNA is kept; its 39 bases are in frame from base 1. A case-control design nested within a healthcare worker cohort in London, UK, was used, with weekly nasopharyngeal swab PCR tests and blood sampling performed. Healthcare workers were enrolled in the week of the UK lockdown, from 23 to 31 March 2020, and were followed every week for up to roughly 15 weeks.

The sequence derives from an adult who was a healthcare worker with PCR-confirmed SARS-CoV-2 infection or an uninfected control (not recorded which). The sample consisted of whole blood. The sequence joins TRBV25-1 to TRBJ1-2, with the D gene not confidently named. The CDR3 amino acid sequence is: CASSEFGITGYTF. The DNA sequence is TGTGCCAGCAGTGAATTTGGTATTACGGGCTACACCTTC.